The T cell receptor beta chain described here comes from a study of human T cells and chemical hapten exposure (dated by TCRdb to the early 2020s). In terms of the full investigation: For sensitization, 2% DPC in acetone was applied to a 2 cm by 2 cm area of upper inner arm skin. Most of the patients in the cohort were female, and the cohort covered alopecia areata with under or over 50% scalp involvement, alopecia totalis and alopecia universalis. The libraries were sequenced as a pool, and the TCR yield per sample differed mostly because of small variations in library volumes within the pool. The study tracked peripheral blood TCR repertoire changes in vivo during primary and secondary sensitization to the hapten diphenylcyclopropenone (DPC) in alopecia patients. Patch testing on the upper back used Finn chambers containing 0.01% DPC, with scoring done after 6 days according to International Contact Dermatitis Research Group standards. Patient blood was sampled pre-sensitization (week 0) and at 2, 6 and about 24 weeks after DPC sensitization. Blood for TCR sequencing was provided by twenty-nine alopecia patients at one to four time points (pre-sensitization, 2, 6 and 24 weeks). Throughout the approximately 25-week study period, patients were also given weekly therapeutic DPC doses on the scalp. What the study reported, not specific to this receptor: DPC sensitization did not change the number of TCRs with a frequency above 1 in 1000, and there was no evidence of changes in global repertoire structure. Repeated subsampling changed both the strength of the expansion versus patch-test correlation and the threshold at which that correlation became significant. The number of PT1 expanded TCRs positively correlated with patch test score, significant at thresholds 8, 16 and 32 but not 4. Expanded TCRs formed significantly more large CDR3 similarity clusters than pre-sensitization or healthy control sets, consistent with antigen-driven responses. All patients had alopecia, a presumed autoimmune disease, so their immune response might differ from that of healthy individuals.

The time point label corresponds to: patch test 1, 2 weeks after DPC sensitization. Per the publication, the treatment or condition label means: therapeutic diphenylcyclopropenone sensitization with weekly scalp DPC. Blood at each patch-test visit was drawn before the patch test was applied. Eligible patients were aged 18 to 70, diagnosed with alopecia, deemed suitable for DPC therapy, and excluded if pregnant. Unfractionated whole blood was collected in Tempus Blood RNA tubes, and total RNA was extracted from that blood. This clonotype was counted at least ten times. It has no known antigen specificity. No much larger clone is present one base from it, and per-base qualities are unavailable. Receptor amplification or capture employed RACE. The listed sequencing device is NextSeq 500. During library preparation, unique molecular identifiers were attached to individual cDNA molecules so that TCRs could be counted in a quantitative, reproducible way. Each blood RNA sample was used to sequence both TCR alpha and TCR beta chains. Processing in the source paper ran as follows. The median number of TCRs per sample was approximately 96,000, ranging from roughly 20,000 to 700,000. V, J and CDR3 annotation of the TCR reads was carried out using the Decombinator software suite. To make PS versus PT1 abundance plots, every sample was subsampled to the same number of TCRs (28,000). Expanded TCRs were defined as absent before sensitization and observed at least eight times at the 2-week time point. TCRdb's own reprocessing of the public reads used fastp at Q25 and MiXCR and kept productive beta chains. Records with the same CDR3 protein are collapsed into one entry carrying the most frequent genes and DNA. The V and J calls shown here were made by TCRdb, not taken from the authors' results. Within this sample are approximately 340,000 distinct CDR3 sequences, with approximately 6.9% of them counted one time only. The top ten hold less than 10% of the sample.

The clonotype comes from a woman aged 18 to 35 with alopecia areata. Some clones in this sample may be carry-over from other donors' samples. The material was whole blood, obtained in connection with sensitization to the hapten diphenylcyclopropenone (DPC).

The CDR3 amino acid sequence is: CASSLNSYEQYF. The DNA reads as follows: TGTGCCAGCAGCTTAAACAGCTACGAGCAGTACTTC. The chain is made from TRBV27 and TRBJ2-7; the D gene cannot be resolved reliably. The junction shows trimming of 6 bases on V and 3 bases on J, plus 9 bases between the germline ends. CDR1 and CDR2 are read off the germline V gene (reference sequence) as MNHEY and SMNVEV. The CDR3 measures 12 amino acids from cysteine to phenylalanine. CDR3 DNA is the only sequence kept; it has 36 bases, read in frame from the first base.